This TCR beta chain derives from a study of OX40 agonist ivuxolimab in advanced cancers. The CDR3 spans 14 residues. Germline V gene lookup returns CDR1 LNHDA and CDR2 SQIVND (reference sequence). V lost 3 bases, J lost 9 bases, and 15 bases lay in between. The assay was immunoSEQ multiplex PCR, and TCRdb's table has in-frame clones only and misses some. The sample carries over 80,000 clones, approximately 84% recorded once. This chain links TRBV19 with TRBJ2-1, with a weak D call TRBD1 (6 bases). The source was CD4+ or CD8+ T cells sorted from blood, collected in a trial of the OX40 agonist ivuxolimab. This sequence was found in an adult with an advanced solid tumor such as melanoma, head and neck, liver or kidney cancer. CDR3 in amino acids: CASSMGAARAEQFF. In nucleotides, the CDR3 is TGTGCCAGTAGTATGGGGGCCGCTCGGGCTGAGCAGTTCTTC. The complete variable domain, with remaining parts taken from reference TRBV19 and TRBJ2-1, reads DGGITQSPKYLFRKEGQNVTLSCEQNLNHDAMYWYRQDPGQGLRLIYYSQIVNDFQKGDIAEGYSVSREKKESFPLTVTSAQKNPTAFYLCASSMGAARAEQFFGPGTRLTVL.